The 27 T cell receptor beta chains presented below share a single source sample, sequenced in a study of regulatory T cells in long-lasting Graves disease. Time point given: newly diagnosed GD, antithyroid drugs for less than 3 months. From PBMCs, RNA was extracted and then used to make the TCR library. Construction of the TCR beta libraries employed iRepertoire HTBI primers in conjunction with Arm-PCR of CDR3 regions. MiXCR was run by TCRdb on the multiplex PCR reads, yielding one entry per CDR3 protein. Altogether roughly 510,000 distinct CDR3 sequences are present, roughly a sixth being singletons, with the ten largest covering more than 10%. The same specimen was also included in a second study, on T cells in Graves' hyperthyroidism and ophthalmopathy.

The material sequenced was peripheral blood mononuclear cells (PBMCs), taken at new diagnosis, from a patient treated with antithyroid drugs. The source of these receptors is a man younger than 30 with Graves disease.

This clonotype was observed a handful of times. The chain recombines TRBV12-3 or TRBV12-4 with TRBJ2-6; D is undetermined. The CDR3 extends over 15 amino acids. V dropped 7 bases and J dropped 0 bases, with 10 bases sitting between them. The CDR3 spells CASTKFRSGANVLTF. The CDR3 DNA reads TGTGCCAGCACTAAATTCCGCTCTGGGGCCAACGTCCTGACTTTC.

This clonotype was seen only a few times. CDR3 DNA sequence: TGCGCCAGCAGTTTGGGGACTAGCTCCGAGCAGTACTTC. It is translated as CASSLGTSSEQYF. The V call is TRBV10-2, the J call TRBJ2-7; 9 nucleotides align to TRBD2. The CDR3 loop spans 13 amino acids. V shed 5 bases, J shed 6 bases, and the junction held 5 bases outside the gene matches. Per the germline V gene, CDR1 is WSHSY and CDR2 is SAAADI.

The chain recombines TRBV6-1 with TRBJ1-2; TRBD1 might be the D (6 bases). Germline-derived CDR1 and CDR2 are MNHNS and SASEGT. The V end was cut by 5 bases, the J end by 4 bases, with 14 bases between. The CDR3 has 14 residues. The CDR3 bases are TGTGCCAGCAGTACAGGGCCCTTCGGCTATGGCTACACCTTC. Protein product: CASSTGPFGYGYTF.

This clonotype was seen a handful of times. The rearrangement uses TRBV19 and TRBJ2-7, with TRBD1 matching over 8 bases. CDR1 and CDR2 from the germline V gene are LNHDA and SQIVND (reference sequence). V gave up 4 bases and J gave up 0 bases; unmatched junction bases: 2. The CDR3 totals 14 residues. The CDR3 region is CASSRGTGSYEQYF. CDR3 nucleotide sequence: TGTGCCAGTAGTAGGGGGACAGGCTCCTACGAGCAGTACTTC.

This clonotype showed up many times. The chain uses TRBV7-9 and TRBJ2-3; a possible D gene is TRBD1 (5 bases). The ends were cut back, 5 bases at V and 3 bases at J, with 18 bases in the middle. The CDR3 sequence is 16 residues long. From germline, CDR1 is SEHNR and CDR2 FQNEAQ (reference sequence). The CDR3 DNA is TGTGCCAGCAGCCCGCCATCAGGGATCAGTACAGATACGCAGTATTTT. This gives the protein CASSPPSGISTDTQYF.

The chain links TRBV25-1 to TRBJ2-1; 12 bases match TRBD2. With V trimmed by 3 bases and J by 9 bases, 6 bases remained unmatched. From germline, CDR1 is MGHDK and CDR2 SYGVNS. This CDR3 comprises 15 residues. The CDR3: CASSELAGGPGEQFF. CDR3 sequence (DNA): TGTGCCAGCAGTGAGCTAGCGGGAGGGCCGGGTGAGCAGTTCTTC. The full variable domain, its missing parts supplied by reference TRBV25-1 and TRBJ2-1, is EADIYQTPRYLVIGTGKKITLECSQTMGHDKMYWYQQDPGMELHLIHYSYGVNSTEKGDLSSESTVSRIRTEHFPLTLESARPSHTSQYLCASSELAGGPGEQFFGPGTRLTVL.

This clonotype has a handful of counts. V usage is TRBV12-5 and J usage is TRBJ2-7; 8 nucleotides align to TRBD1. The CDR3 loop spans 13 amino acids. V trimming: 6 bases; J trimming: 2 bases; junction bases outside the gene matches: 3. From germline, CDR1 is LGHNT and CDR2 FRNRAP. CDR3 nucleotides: TGTGCTAGTGGACAGGGGGTTCCCTACGAGCAGTACTTC. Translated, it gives CASGQGVPYEQYF.

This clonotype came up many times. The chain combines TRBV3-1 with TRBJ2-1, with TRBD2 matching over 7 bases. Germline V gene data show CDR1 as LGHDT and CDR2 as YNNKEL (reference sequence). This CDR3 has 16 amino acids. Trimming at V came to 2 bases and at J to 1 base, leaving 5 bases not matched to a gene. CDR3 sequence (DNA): TGTGCCAGCAGCCAAACCTTAGCGGGTTCCTACAATGAGCAGTTCTTC. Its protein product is CASSQTLAGSYNEQFF.

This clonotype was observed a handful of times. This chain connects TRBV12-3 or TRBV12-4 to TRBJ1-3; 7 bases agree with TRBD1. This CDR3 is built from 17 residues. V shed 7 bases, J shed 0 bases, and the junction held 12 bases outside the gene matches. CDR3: CASNPGQLTNSGNTIYF. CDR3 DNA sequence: TGTGCCAGCAATCCGGGACAGTTGACTAACTCTGGAAACACCATATATTTT.

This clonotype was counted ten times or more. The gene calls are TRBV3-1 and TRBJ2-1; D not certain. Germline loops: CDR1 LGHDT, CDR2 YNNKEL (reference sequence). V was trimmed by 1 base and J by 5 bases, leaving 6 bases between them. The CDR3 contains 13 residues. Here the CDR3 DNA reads TGTGCCAGCAGCCAAGCCCGGGACAATGAGCAGTTCTTC. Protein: CASSQARDNEQFF.

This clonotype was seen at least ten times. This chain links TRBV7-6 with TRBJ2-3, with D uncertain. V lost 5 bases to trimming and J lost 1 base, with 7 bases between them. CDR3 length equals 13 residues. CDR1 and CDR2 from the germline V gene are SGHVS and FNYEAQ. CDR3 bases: TGTGCCAGCAGCCCGTTTCGCACAGATACGCAGTATTTT. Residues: CASSPFRTDTQYF.

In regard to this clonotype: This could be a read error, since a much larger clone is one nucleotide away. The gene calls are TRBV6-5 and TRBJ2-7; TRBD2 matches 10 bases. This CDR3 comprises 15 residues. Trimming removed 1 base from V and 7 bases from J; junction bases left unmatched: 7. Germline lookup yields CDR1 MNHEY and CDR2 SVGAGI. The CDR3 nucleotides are TGTGCCAGCAGTTACTTTAGCGGGAGGTTGAATGAGCAGTACTTC. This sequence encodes CASSYFSGRLNEQYF.

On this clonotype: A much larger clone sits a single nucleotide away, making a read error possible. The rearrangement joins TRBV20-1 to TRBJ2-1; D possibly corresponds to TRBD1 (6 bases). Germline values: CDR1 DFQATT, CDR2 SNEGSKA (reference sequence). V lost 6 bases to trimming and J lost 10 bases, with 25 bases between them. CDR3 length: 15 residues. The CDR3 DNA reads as TGCAGTGCCCAATCGCTCGACAGGAGCTCCTACGAGCAGTTCTTC. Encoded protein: CSAQSLDRSSYEQFF.

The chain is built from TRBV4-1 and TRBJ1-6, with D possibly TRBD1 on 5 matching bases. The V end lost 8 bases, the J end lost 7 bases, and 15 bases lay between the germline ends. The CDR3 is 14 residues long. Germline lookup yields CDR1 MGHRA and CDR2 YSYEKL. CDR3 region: CASRLPQGNSPLHF. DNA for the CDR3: TGCGCCAGCCGCCTACCTCAGGGAAATTCACCCCTCCACTTT.

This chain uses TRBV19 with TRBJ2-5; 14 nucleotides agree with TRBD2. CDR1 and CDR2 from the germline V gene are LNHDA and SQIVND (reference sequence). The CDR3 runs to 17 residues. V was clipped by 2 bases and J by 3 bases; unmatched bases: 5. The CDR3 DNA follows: TGTGCCAGTAGTATACAGGGACTAGCGGGAGTTGAAGAGACCCAGTACTTC. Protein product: CASSIQGLAGVEETQYF.

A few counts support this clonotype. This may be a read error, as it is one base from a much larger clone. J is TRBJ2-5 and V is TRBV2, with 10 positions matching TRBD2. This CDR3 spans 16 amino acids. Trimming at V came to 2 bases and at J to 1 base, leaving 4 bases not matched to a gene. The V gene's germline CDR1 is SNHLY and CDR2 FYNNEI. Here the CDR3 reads CASSERSGGAQETQYF. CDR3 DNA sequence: TGTGCCAGCAGTGAACGCAGCGGGGGGGCCCAAGAGACCCAGTACTTC.

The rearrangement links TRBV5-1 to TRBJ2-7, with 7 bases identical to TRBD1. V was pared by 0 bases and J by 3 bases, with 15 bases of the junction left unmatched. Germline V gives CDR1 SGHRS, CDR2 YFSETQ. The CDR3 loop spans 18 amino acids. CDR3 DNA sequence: TGCGCCAGCAGCTTGGCCCCCCCCGTGGGACAGAAAAACTACGAGCAGTACTTC. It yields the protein CASSLAPPVGQKNYEQYF.

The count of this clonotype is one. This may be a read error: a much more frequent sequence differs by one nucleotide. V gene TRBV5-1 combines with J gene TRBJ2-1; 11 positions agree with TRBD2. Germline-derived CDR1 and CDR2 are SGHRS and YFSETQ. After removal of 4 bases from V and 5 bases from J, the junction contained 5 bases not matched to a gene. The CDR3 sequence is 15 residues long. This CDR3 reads CASSKGLAEHNEQFF. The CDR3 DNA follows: TGCGCCAGCAGCAAGGGACTAGCGGAGCACAATGAGCAGTTCTTC.

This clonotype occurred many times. The CDR3 is CASSGQGTATGELFF. The CDR3 coding sequence is TGTGCCAGCAGTGGACAGGGGACGGCCACCGGGGAGCTGTTTTTT. The chain links TRBV6-1 to TRBJ2-2; 8 bases align to TRBD1. The CDR3 is 15 amino acids. The germline V gene encodes CDR1 MNHNS and CDR2 SASEGT. Germline trimming cut 4 bases from V and 4 bases from J; bases unmatched to any gene: 5.

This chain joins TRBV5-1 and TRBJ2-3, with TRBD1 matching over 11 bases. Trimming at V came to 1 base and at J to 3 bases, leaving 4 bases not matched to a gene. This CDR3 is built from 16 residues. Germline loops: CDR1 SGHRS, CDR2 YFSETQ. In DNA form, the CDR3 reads TGCGCCAGCAGCTTGAGGGGGACAGGGGGGACAGATACGCAGTATTTT. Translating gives CASSLRGTGGTDTQYF.

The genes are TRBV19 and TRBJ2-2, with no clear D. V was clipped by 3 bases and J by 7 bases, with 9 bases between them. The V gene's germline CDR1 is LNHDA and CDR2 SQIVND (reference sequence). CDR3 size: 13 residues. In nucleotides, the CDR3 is TGTGCCAGTAGTATGGTGGGCCTCGGGGAGCTGTTTTTT. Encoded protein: CASSMVGLGELFF. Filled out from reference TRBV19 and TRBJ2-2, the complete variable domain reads DGGITQSPKYLFRKEGQNVTLSCEQNLNHDAMYWYRQDPGQGLRLIYYSQIVNDFQKGDIAEGYSVSREKKESFPLTVTSAQKNPTAFYLCASSMVGLGELFFGEGSRLTVL.

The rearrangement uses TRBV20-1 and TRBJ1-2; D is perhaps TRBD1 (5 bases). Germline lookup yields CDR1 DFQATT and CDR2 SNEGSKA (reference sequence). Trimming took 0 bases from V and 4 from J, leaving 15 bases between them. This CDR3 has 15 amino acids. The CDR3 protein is CSARDALTGGYGYTF. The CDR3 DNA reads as TGCAGTGCTAGAGATGCCCTTACCGGGGGCTATGGCTACACCTTC.

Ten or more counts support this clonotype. CDR3 in DNA: TGTGCCAGCAGCCCTGTAGCGGGCGCAACCTACGAGCAGTACTTC. Residues: CASSPVAGATYEQYF. V is TRBV3-1 and J is TRBJ2-7; 7 positions match TRBD2. Per germline, CDR1 LGHDT and CDR2 YNNKEL (reference sequence). The CDR3 loop spans 15 amino acids. Trimming cost V 4 bases and J 2 bases; bases outside gene matches: 8.

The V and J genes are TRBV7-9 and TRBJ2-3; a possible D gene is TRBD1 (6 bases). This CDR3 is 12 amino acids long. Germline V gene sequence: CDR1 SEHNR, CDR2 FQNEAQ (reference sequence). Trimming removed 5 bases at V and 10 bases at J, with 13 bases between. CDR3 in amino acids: CASSQGRQAQYF. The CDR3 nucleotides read TGTGCCAGCAGCCAGGGGCGGCAGGCGCAGTATTTT.

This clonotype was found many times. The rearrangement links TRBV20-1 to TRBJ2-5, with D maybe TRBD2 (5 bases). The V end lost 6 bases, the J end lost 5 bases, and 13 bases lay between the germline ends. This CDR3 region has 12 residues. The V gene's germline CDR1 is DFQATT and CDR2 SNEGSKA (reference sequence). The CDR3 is CSAPAPGETQYF. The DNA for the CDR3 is TGCAGTGCCCCCGCTCCGGGGGAGACCCAGTACTTC.

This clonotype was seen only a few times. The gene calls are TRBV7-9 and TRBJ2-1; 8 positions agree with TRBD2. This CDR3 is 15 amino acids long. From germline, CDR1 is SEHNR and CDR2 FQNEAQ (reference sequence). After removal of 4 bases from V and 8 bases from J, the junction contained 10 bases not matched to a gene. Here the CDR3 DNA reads TGTGCCAGCAGCTCCCGGACTAGCCCCCGGGATGAGCAGTTCTTC. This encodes CASSSRTSPRDEQFF.

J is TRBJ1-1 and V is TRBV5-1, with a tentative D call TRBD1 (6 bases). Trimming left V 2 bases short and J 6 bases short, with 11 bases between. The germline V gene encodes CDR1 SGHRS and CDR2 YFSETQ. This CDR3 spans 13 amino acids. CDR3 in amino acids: CASSFQGSAEAFF. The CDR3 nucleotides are TGCGCCAGCAGCTTTCAGGGGTCGGCTGAAGCTTTCTTT.